The 26 T cell receptor beta chains presented below share a single source sample, sequenced in a study of T cells in Graves' hyperthyroidism and ophthalmopathy (dated by TCRdb to the late 2010s). The library came from multiplex PCR. The run used an Illumina HiSeq 2000. TCR beta CDR3 regions were amplified from RNA transcripts. A first-round RT-PCR of the TCR CDR3 used the HTBI primer set with the Qiagen OneStep RT-PCR kit. TCRdb reran the public reads through fastp at Q25 and MiXCR, keeping productive beta chains. Identical CDR3 protein sequences are pooled into one entry, listed with their most common genes and DNA. Across this sample there are hundreds of thousands of distinct CDR3 sequences, with 14% seen only once. The ten most abundant clones make up roughly 10% of the sample. Sequencing input: blood. The source is a woman in her late teens or twenties with Graves' hyperthyroidism.

The chain joins TRBV6-1 to TRBJ1-2; D is unresolved. V was pared by 7 bases and J by 8 bases, with 11 bases between. The CDR3 contains 11 residues. CDR1 and CDR2 (germline): MNHNS, SASEGT. The CDR3 loop is CASKSGRGYTF. The CDR3 nucleotides are TGTGCCAGCAAATCCGGGAGAGGCTACACCTTC.

Ten or more counts support this clonotype. This rearrangement joins TRBV7-8 to TRBJ1-2; no definite D call. Deletions cut 2 bases from V and 6 bases from J, with 19 bases between. The V gene's germline CDR1 is SGHVS and CDR2 FQNEAQ. The length of the CDR3 is 16 residues. The CDR3 region has the DNA TGTGCCAGCAGCTTAATAACGGCCAACGTGGGCGATGGCTACACCTTC. Protein: CASSLITANVGDGYTF.

This clonotype was seen more than once but under ten times. V is TRBV6-5 and J is TRBJ1-2; no clear D. The CDR3 covers 13 residues. Trimming cost V 0 bases and J 2 bases, with 4 bases left between them. Germline-derived CDR1 and CDR2 are MNHEY and SVGAGI. The CDR3 spells CASSYSVNYGYTF. The DNA of the CDR3 is TGTGCCAGCAGTTACTCAGTGAACTATGGCTACACCTTC.

V gene TRBV7-6 combines with J gene TRBJ2-3, with TRBD1 as a possible D gene (7 bases). V lost 5 bases, J lost 5 bases, and 26 bases lay in between. The germline V gene encodes CDR1 SGHVS and CDR2 FNYEAQ. The CDR3 covers 18 residues. As DNA, the CDR3 is TGTGCCAGCAGCCGGGACCCAAGGAGGGGGCCGGCCGGAGATACGCAGTATTTT. Protein sequence: CASSRDPRRGPAGDTQYF.

This clonotype was seen a handful of times. CDR3: CATSERLADEQFF. The DNA of the CDR3 is TGTGCCACCAGTGAGCGACTAGCGGATGAGCAGTTCTTC. The chain carries TRBV24-1 and TRBJ2-1; 9 nucleotides align to TRBD2. Germline V gene data show CDR1 as KGHDR and CDR2 as SFDVKD. With V trimmed by 4 bases and J by 8 bases, 2 bases remained unmatched. This CDR3 contains 13 residues.

The J gene is TRBJ2-1, the V gene TRBV15; TRBD1 agrees at 11 bases. Germline V gene data show CDR1 as LNHNV and CDR2 as YYDKDF (reference sequence). This CDR3 has 16 amino acids. The junction had 8 bases not matched to a gene; V was cut back by 1 base and J by 9 bases. The CDR3 DNA reads as TGTGCCACCAGCAGAGGGGGGACAGGGGGGTATGCTGAGCAGTTCTTC. It encodes CATSRGGTGGYAEQFF.

This clonotype showed up many times. The chain uses TRBV29-1 and TRBJ2-6; D not resolved. This CDR3 has 13 amino acids. V lost 5 bases, J lost 6 bases, and 11 bases lay in between. Germline CDR1 reads SQVTM; CDR2 reads ANQGSEA. Written as DNA, the CDR3 is TGCAGCGTTAGACCGAGTACGGCCAACGTCCTGACTTTC. Translated, it gives CSVRPSTANVLTF.

V and J are TRBV4-2 and TRBJ1-1, with D possibly matching TRBD1 (5 bases). Trimming left V 4 bases short and J 1 base short, with 13 bases between. CDR1 and CDR2 (germline): LGHNA, YNFKEQ. The CDR3 totals 15 residues. In DNA form, the CDR3 reads TGTGCCAGCAGCCTCCTACTGACAGCGAACACTGAAGCTTTCTTT. Its translation: CASSLLLTANTEAFF.

The chain recombines TRBV28 with TRBJ1-2, with TRBD1 matching 9 bases. Germline V gives CDR1 MDHEN, CDR2 SYDVKM. Trimming cost V 4 bases and J 5 bases; bases outside gene matches: 8. CDR3 length equals 15 residues. CDR3 protein: CASSWRDREFYGYTF. In DNA form, the CDR3 reads TGTGCCAGCAGTTGGAGGGACAGGGAGTTTTATGGCTACACCTTC.

A few counts support this clonotype. The rearrangement joins TRBV2 to TRBJ2-1, with TRBD2 identical over 13 bases. J lost 1 base, V lost 10 bases, and 1 base had no gene match. Germline V gene data show CDR1 as SNHLY and CDR2 as FYNNEI. The CDR3 runs 14 residues. The CDR3 here is CATLAGGSYNEQFF. CDR3 coding DNA: TGTGCCACACTAGCGGGAGGGTCCTACAATGAGCAGTTCTTC.

The chain combines TRBV6-2 or TRBV6-3 with TRBJ1-5; D remains unclear. Germline-derived CDR1 and CDR2 are MNHEY and SVGEGT. This CDR3 comprises 15 residues. The germline V and J ends were trimmed by 11 bases and 5 bases, with 22 bases remaining between them. CDR3 coding DNA: TGTGCCGGACGCAAGGGTCAAGAGTCGCATCAGCCCCAGCATTTT. Protein sequence: CAGRKGQESHQPQHF.

This clonotype has at least ten counts. This chain connects TRBV20-1 to TRBJ2-7, with 8 bases fitting TRBD2. The CDR3 is 11 amino acids. The germline V gene has CDR1 DFQATT and CDR2 SNEGSKA (reference sequence). The trim removed 5 bases at V and 8 bases at J, leaving 5 bases unmatched. CDR3 DNA sequence: TGCAGTGCTCAACAGCGGGAGCAGCAGTACTTC. Encoded protein: CSAQQREQQYF.

On this clonotype: At one end, the junction sequence differs from germline, possibly due to a read error. The chain combines TRBV6-8 with TRBJ1-1; 7 bases are a match to TRBD1. Germline lookup yields CDR1 MNHGY and CDR2 SAAAGT. The CDR3 contains 13 residues. The CDR3 sequence: CATSYRSGTAAFF. The CDR3 bases are TGTGCCACCAGTTACAGATCGGGGACAGCGGCTTTCTTT.

V is TRBV5-6 and J is TRBJ1-2, with 9 bases lining up with TRBD1. This CDR3 is 12 amino acids long. CDR1 SGHDT and CDR2 YYEEEE come from the germline V gene. V shed 4 bases and J 13 bases; nucleotides not matched to a gene: 8. The CDR3: CASSIRQGESTF. The CDR3 coding sequence is TGTGCCAGCAGCATAAGACAGGGGGAGTCCACCTTC.

The rearrangement joins TRBV7-9 to TRBJ2-3; no clear D gene. Germline values: CDR1 SEHNR, CDR2 FQNEAQ (reference sequence). V was shortened by 5 bases and J by 2 bases, with 14 bases between the two germline ends. The CDR3 spans 15 residues. This chain's CDR3 is CASSLGRSLTDTQYF. In DNA, the CDR3 is TGTGCCAGCAGCCTGGGAAGGTCCCTCACAGATACGCAGTATTTT. Full variable domain (rest looked up from reference TRBV7-9 and TRBJ2-3): DTGVSQNPRHKITKRGQNVTFRCDPISEHNRLYWYRQTLGQGPEFLTYFQNEAQLEKSRLLSDRFSAERPKGSFSTLEIQRTEQGDSAMYLCASSLGRSLTDTQYFGPGTRLTVL.

This clonotype was observed a handful of times. This chain connects TRBV7-8 to TRBJ2-1, with unresolved D. CDR3 length: 14 amino acids. V was pared by 5 bases and J by 3 bases, with 11 bases between. Germline V gene sequence: CDR1 SGHVS, CDR2 FQNEAQ. The CDR3 coding sequence is TGTGCCAGCAGCCCCCCGCCAGACTACAATGAGCAGTTCTTC. Translating it yields CASSPPPDYNEQFF.

Many counts were recorded for this clonotype. The genes are TRBV28 and TRBJ2-2; D gene ambiguous. V was trimmed by 3 bases and J by 3 bases, leaving 5 bases between them. The CDR3 extends over 13 amino acids. Germline lookup yields CDR1 MDHEN and CDR2 SYDVKM. CDR3 DNA sequence: TGTGCCAGCAGTTTTTGGGACACCGGGGAGCTGTTTTTT. Amino acids: CASSFWDTGELFF.

Notes on this clonotype: The junction and the germline gene differ at one end; a read error may be behind it. The genes are TRBV12-3 or TRBV12-4 and TRBJ2-5, with D possibly being TRBD2 (6 bases). There are 18 residues in the CDR3. This chain's CDR3 is CAGSNLLAGPGAVETQYF. In DNA form, the CDR3 reads TGTGCCGGCAGCAACCTACTCGCGGGGCCGGGAGCCGTCGAGACCCAGTACTTC.

Many counts were recorded for this clonotype. The V call is TRBV7-3, the J call TRBJ1-5; D is undetermined. Germline lookup yields CDR1 SGHTA and CDR2 FQGTGA. The CDR3 sequence is 15 residues long. Trimming left V 0 bases short and J 6 bases short, with 12 bases between. The CDR3 loop is CASSLTPGVGQPQHF. CDR3 DNA: TGTGCCAGCAGCTTAACCCCCGGGGTTGGTCAGCCCCAGCATTTT.

This clonotype was counted ten times or more. This chain uses TRBV28 with TRBJ2-1; 11 bases align to TRBD1. Germline-derived CDR1 and CDR2 are MDHEN and SYDVKM. V lost 2 bases to trimming and J lost 6 bases; unmatched junction nucleotides: 12. This CDR3 is 18 amino acids long. The CDR3 sequence: CASSLGGTGGYGSNEQFF. CDR3 in DNA: TGTGCCAGCAGTTTAGGGGGGACAGGGGGGTACGGTAGCAATGAGCAGTTCTTC. Combining the CDR3 with reference TRBV28 and TRBJ2-1 gives the whole variable domain DVKVTQSSRYLVKRTGEKVFLECVQDMDHENMFWYRQDPGLGLRLIYFSYDVKMKEKGDIPEGYSVSREKKERFSLILESASTNQTSMYLCASSLGGTGGYGSNEQFFGPGTRLTVL.

This clonotype showed up just a few times. The genes are TRBV7-2 and TRBJ1-2; unclear D gene. CDR1 is SGHTA, CDR2 FQGNSA, per germline. This CDR3 has 14 residues. The germline V and J ends were trimmed by 0 bases and 4 bases, with 9 bases remaining between them. DNA of the CDR3: TGTGCCAGCAGCTTAGCGCTAGGTAGCTATGGCTACACCTTC. This translates into CASSLALGSYGYTF.

At least ten counts were recorded for this clonotype. The genes are TRBV7-2 and TRBJ2-7; the D is unclear. Germline CDR1 is SGHTA and CDR2 is FQGNSA. The CDR3 extends over 14 amino acids. With 5 bases removed from V and 2 bases from J, the gap between germline ends came to 13 bases. The DNA of the CDR3 is TGTGCCAGCAGCACGGACCCGTTCGCCTACGAGCAGTACTTC. Its protein product is CASSTDPFAYEQYF.

This clonotype came up many times. The V gene is TRBV2, the J gene TRBJ2-3, with D unresolved. The CDR3 loop spans 12 amino acids. Deletions cut 6 bases from V and 6 bases from J, with 10 bases between. Germline V gives CDR1 SNHLY, CDR2 FYNNEI. In DNA form, the CDR3 reads TGTGCCAGCAGGGCTTCAGGCGATACGCAGTATTTT. Its translation: CASRASGDTQYF.

This clonotype was counted a few times. V is TRBV27 and J is TRBJ2-7; 8 bases are a match to TRBD2. In germline, CDR1 is MNHEY, CDR2 SMNVEV (reference sequence). J lost 9 bases, V lost 6 bases, and 4 bases had no gene match. The length of the CDR3 is 11 residues. The CDR3 here is CASSGAGGQYF. The CDR3 DNA reads as TGTGCCAGCAGCGGCGCGGGAGGGCAGTACTTC.

The chain is built from TRBV6-2 or TRBV6-3 and TRBJ2-2, with D unresolved. This CDR3 comprises 12 residues. The V and J ends lost 6 bases and 2 bases respectively, with 4 bases between them. Per the germline V gene, CDR1 is MNHEY and CDR2 is SVGEGT. The CDR3 protein is CASRYNTGELFF. The DNA of the CDR3 is TGTGCCAGCAGATACAACACCGGGGAGCTGTTTTTT.

This clonotype was seen many times. This chain links TRBV29-1 with TRBJ2-5; 9 bases agree with TRBD1. Trimming removed 4 bases from V and 6 bases from J; junction bases left unmatched: 9. The CDR3 length is 14 residues. In germline, CDR1 is SQVTM, CDR2 ANQGSEA. Written as DNA, the CDR3 is TGCAGCGTTGTCCGCTGGACAGGGGAAAAGACCCAGTACTTC. Encoded protein: CSVVRWTGEKTQYF.